The T cell receptor (beta chain) described here comes from a study of follicular helper T cells after annual influenza vaccination. The overall study: For some subjects, blood spans the 2013-2014, 2014-2015 and 2015-2016 annual vaccinations. General observations from the study: ICOS+CD38+ cTfh clonality change tracked circulating plasmablast frequency change. Day 7 ICOS+CD38+ clones were most often found later in ICOS-CD38- cTfh cells. Recurrent ICOS+CD38+ cTfh clonotypes included tetramer and AIM influenza-specific ones.

Comments on this clone: Its specificity is not known.

The data were produced by immunoSEQ multiplex PCR, yet TCRdb's version contains in-frame clones alone and is incomplete. There are more than 10,000 clones in the sample; more than 75% occur only once, and roughly 0.86% lies in the top ten. The V and J ends lost 5 bases and 6 bases, in that order; junction bases with no gene match: 6. The CDR3 loop spans 15 amino acids. Per germline, CDR1 LNHDA and CDR2 SQIVND (reference sequence). The time point was: 2014-2015 season, pre-vaccination. The chain is built from TRBV19 and TRBJ2-7; 14 bases agree with TRBD2. The sequence was collected from an adult who received the influenza vaccine. The sample consisted of CXCR5- memory CD4+ T cells sorted from blood, taken on the day of influenza vaccination. The CDR3 nucleotides read TGTGCCAGTAGTGAGGGACTAGCGGGGGTGAGCGAGCAGTACTTC. Amino acids: CASSEGLAGVSEQYF.